This T cell receptor beta chain was sequenced in a study of regulatory T cells in long-lasting Graves disease. The study, taken as a whole, reports: Accuracy may have suffered from the small sample size.

In this sample, this clonotype turned up a few times. Its antigen remains unidentified. The CDR3 is made up of 15 amino acids. After removal of 3 bases from V and 2 bases from J, the junction contained 4 bases not matched to a gene. Germline CDR1 reads SNHLY; CDR2 reads FYNNEI. As to time point: newly diagnosed GD, antithyroid drugs for less than 3 months. With RNA extracted from PBMCs as input, the TCR library was made. The TCR beta library used iRepertoire HTBI primers with Arm-PCR amplification of CDR3. TCRdb independently ran MiXCR on the multiplex PCR reads; one entry per CDR3 protein. The table records around 450,000 distinct CDR3 sequences, about 15% of them present only once. The sample was also linked to a second study, of T cells in Graves' hyperthyroidism and ophthalmopathy. That source reports: The study based diagnoses on clinical symptoms, serum thyroxine and TRAb, thyroid ultrasound and orbital computed tomography.

Material: peripheral blood mononuclear cells (PBMCs), obtained at new diagnosis, from a patient treated with antithyroid drugs. The chain recombines TRBV2 with TRBJ2-4; the match to TRBD2 covers 7 bases. The clonotype comes from a woman between 40 and 55 years old with Graves disease. CDR3 sequence: CASSEGGGSKNIQYF. In DNA, the CDR3 is TGTGCCAGCAGTGAGGGGGGGGGGTCCAAAAACATTCAGTACTTC.